The T cell receptor beta chain under discussion was sequenced for a study of a mutant IDH1 vaccine in newly diagnosed glioma. About the study: First vaccine doses came 4-6 weeks after radiotherapy alone, or with temozolomide cycles. Pretreatment consisted of radiotherapy, temozolomide, or both, with most receiving both.

Profiled with immunoSEQ multiplex PCR; TCRdb holds only in-frame clones, not every one. This table has 20,000 to 25,000 clones, approximately 81% appearing once. Regarding this clone: The antigen is undetermined.

This sample's time point: week 47, end of study. Doses of 300 ug of mutant IDH1 20-mer peptide were given with topical imiquimod. Eight vaccinations reached patients in weeks 1, 3, 5, 7, 11, 15, 19 and 23. New IDH1-mutant, ATRX-lost WHO grade 3 or 4 astrocytomas occurred in donors. Trimming took 2 bases from V and 4 from J, leaving 6 bases between them. Germline V lookup: CDR1 KGHSH, CDR2 LQKENI. The CDR3 sequence is 14 residues long. The material was PBMCs, obtained from a glioma patient whose treatment included an IDH1 peptide vaccine. This TCR derives from a man between 40 and 49 years old with glioma. The V and J genes are TRBV18 and TRBJ2-6; D is unresolved. Here the CDR3 reads CASSPGTGANVLTF. CDR3 coding DNA: TGTGCCAGCTCACCAGGAACCGGGGCCAACGTCCTGACTTTC.